This TCR beta chain emerged from a study of blood T cell repertoires in COVID-19. The wider study: PBMCs, B-cell-depleted T cells, or T cells were the source of the cDNA or gDNA that made up the material.

Generated by immunoSEQ multiplex PCR, the TCRdb table keeps only in-frame clones and is missing some. The repertoire has 200,000 to 300,000 clones, 86% of them found once; the top ten carry roughly 9.8%. CDR3 length: 15 residues. V was shortened by 0 bases and J by 0 bases, with 10 bases between the two germline ends. Germline assignment: CDR1 SGHRS and CDR2 YFSETQ. Sequenced input: peripheral blood. The receptor was isolated from a man aged 35 to 55 who had recovered from COVID-19. The V gene is TRBV5-1, the J gene TRBJ2-7; D is perhaps TRBD1 (5 bases). The CDR3 DNA reads as TGCGCCAGCAGCTTGGATGCAGGGAACTCCTACGAGCAGTACTTC. The encoded protein is CASSLDAGNSYEQYF.